This passage covers 8 T cell receptor beta chains from one sample sequenced in a study of cytotoxic CD8 clonotypes in ibrutinib-treated CLL. This table comes from immunoSEQ multiplex PCR, and its TCRdb copy is limited to in-frame clones, with some not included. The table records approximately 140,000 clones, roughly 77% of them present only once. The material was PBMCs, obtained after 12 months of ibrutinib treatment. The receptors derive from a human donor with chronic lymphocytic leukemia.

V usage is TRBV7-6 and J usage is TRBJ1-1, with 10 bases identical to TRBD1. The CDR3 loop spans 16 amino acids. Germline V gene lookup returns CDR1 SGHVS and CDR2 FNYEAQ. V lost 5 bases and J lost 0; bases outside the gene matches: 6. The CDR3 is CASSGRQGALNTEAFF. CDR3 nucleotides: TGTGCCAGCAGCGGTCGACAGGGGGCCTTGAACACTGAAGCTTTCTTT.

The table lists this clone with a few counts. This chain joins TRBV28 and TRBJ1-1, with 9 bases that match TRBD1. V trimming: 5 bases; J trimming: 0 bases; junction bases outside the gene matches: 7. The CDR3 spans 16 residues. In germline, CDR1 is MDHEN, CDR2 SYDVKM. CDR3 residues: CASSQETGGVNTEAFF. CDR3 DNA: TGTGCCAGCAGTCAAGAGACAGGGGGGGTGAACACTGAAGCTTTCTTT.

The chain combines TRBV6-5 with TRBJ1-2; 10 bases are a match to TRBD1. This CDR3 is built from 14 residues. Trimming cost V 4 bases and J 4 bases; bases outside gene matches: 3. CDR1 MNHEY and CDR2 SVGAGI come from the germline V gene. The CDR3 loop reads CASSFDRGPYGYTF. The CDR3 bases are TGTGCCAGCAGTTTTGACAGGGGGCCCTATGGCTACACCTTC.

There are a few counts of this clone. The V call is TRBV27, the J call TRBJ1-5; D unclear. Trimming removed 6 bases at V and 7 bases at J, with 10 bases between. This CDR3 has 12 residues. The germline V gene has CDR1 MNHEY and CDR2 SMNVEV (reference sequence). CDR3: CASRSAGQPQHF. The CDR3 bases are TGTGCCAGCAGAAGTGCGGGACAGCCCCAGCATTTT.

The V gene is TRBV28, the J gene TRBJ1-5; perhaps TRBD1 as D (5 bases). Germline values: CDR1 MDHEN, CDR2 SYDVKM. This CDR3 has 16 amino acids. Trimming removed 0 bases at V and 0 bases at J, with 9 bases between. For the CDR3, the DNA is TGTGCCAGCAGTTTATGGGCCGGGGGTAGCAATCAGCCCCAGCATTTT. Amino acids: CASSLWAGGSNQPQHF.

The chain combines TRBV6-5 with TRBJ1-2; 7 bases map to TRBD1. Germline CDR1 and CDR2: MNHEY and SVGAGI. With V trimmed by 4 bases and J by 4 bases, 9 bases remained unmatched. The CDR3 has 15 amino acids. The CDR3 here is CASSFAFRDSYGYTF. The DNA for the CDR3 is TGTGCCAGCAGTTTCGCGTTCCGGGACAGCTATGGCTACACCTTC.

V usage is TRBV5-5 and J usage is TRBJ1-2; D gene uncertain. With 2 bases removed from V and 3 bases from J, the gap between germline ends came to 11 bases. The length of the CDR3 is 14 residues. The V gene's germline CDR1 is SGHKS and CDR2 YYEKEE (reference sequence). The CDR3 nucleotides read TGTGCCAGCAGCTTATCCGCAGGAGACTATGGCTACACCTTC. Protein: CASSLSAGDYGYTF.

V gene TRBV11-2 combines with J gene TRBJ2-1; no reliable D call. Germline lookup yields CDR1 SGHAT and CDR2 FQNNGV. CDR3 size: 15 residues. Trimming shortened V by 1 base and J by 0 bases, and 7 bases separated the two germline ends. CDR3 sequence (DNA): TGTGCCAGCAGCTTAGGTTCTAGCTCCTACAATGAGCAGTTCTTC. Its translation is CASSLGSSSYNEQFF. The full variable domain, with the rest looked up from reference TRBV11-2 and TRBJ2-1, is EAGVAQSPRYKIIEKRQSVAFWCNPISGHATLYWYQQILGQGPKLLIQFQNNGVVDDSQLPKDRFSAERLKGVDSTLKIQPAKLEDSAVYLCASSLGSSSYNEQFFGPGTRLTVL.